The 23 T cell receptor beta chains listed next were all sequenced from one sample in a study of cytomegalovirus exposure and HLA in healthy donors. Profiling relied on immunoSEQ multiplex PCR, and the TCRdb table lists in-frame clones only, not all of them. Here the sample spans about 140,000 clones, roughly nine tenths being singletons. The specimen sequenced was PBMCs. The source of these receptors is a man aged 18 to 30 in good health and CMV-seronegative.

The CDR3 coding sequence is TGCGCCAGCAGCATTTCGGGACAAATGTACCAAGAGACCCAGTACTTC. Translating gives CASSISGQMYQETQYF. V and J are TRBV5-1 and TRBJ2-5; a weak D match, TRBD1 (6 bases). V lost 4 bases, J lost 0 bases, and 16 bases lay in between. Germline lookup yields CDR1 SGHRS and CDR2 YFSETQ. The CDR3 covers 16 residues.

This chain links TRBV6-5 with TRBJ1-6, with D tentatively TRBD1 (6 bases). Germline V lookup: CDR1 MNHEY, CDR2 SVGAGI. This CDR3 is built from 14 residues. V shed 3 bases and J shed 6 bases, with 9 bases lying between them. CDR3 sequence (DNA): TGTGCCAGCAGTTATGCACAGGGTAATTCACCCCTCCACTTT. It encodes CASSYAQGNSPLHF.

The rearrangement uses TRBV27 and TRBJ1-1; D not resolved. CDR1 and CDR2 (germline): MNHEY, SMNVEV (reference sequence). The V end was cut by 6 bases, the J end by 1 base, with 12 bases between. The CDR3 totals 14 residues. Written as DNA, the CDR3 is TGTGCCAGCAGCCAAGGACTTTGGAACACTGAAGCTTTCTTT. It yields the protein CASSQGLWNTEAFF.

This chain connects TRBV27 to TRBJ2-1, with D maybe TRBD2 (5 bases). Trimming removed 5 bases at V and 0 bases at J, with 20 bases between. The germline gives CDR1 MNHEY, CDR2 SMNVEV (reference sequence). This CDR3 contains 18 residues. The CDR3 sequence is CASSPRSPRESSYNEQFF. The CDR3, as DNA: TGTGCCAGCAGTCCACGATCACCTCGGGAAAGCTCCTACAATGAGCAGTTCTTC.

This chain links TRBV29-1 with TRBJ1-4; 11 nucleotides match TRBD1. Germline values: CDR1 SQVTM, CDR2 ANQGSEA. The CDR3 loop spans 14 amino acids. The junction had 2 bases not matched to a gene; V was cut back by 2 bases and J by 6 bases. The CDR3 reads CSVEWGQGDEKLFF. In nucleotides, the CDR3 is TGCAGCGTTGAATGGGGACAGGGGGATGAAAAACTGTTTTTT.

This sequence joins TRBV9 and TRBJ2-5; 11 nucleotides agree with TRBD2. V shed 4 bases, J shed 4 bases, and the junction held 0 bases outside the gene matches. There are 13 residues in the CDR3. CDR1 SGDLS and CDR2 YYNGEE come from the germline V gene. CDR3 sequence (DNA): TGTGCCAGCAGCACTAGCGGGAGAGAGACCCAGTACTTC. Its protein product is CASSTSGRETQYF. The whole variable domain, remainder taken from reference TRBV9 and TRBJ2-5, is DSGVTQTPKHLITATGQRVTLRCSPRSGDLSVYWYQQSLDQGLQFLIQYYNGEERAKGNILERFSAQQFPDLHSELNLSSLELGDSALYFCASSTSGRETQYFGPGTRLLVL.

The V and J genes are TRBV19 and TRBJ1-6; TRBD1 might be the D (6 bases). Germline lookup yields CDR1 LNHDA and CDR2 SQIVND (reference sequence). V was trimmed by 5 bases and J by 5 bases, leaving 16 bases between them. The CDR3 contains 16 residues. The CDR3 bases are TGTGCCAGTAGTCACGGCGGGGGGCCTGATAATTCACCCCTCCACTTT. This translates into CASSHGGGPDNSPLHF.

CDR3 region: CASSVADTSYGYTF. In DNA form, the CDR3 reads TGTGCCAGCAGCGTAGCCGACACCTCCTATGGCTACACCTTC. This chain uses TRBV9 with TRBJ1-2; D uncertain. The germline V gene has CDR1 SGDLS and CDR2 YYNGEE. Trimming took off 0 bases at V and 4 bases at J, with 10 bases between the two ends. The CDR3 contains 14 residues.

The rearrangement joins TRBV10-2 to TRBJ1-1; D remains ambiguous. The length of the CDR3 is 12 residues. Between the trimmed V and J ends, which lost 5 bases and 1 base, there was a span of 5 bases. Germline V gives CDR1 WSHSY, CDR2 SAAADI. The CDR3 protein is CASSTGNTEAFF. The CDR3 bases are TGCGCCAGCAGTACCGGGAACACTGAAGCTTTCTTT.

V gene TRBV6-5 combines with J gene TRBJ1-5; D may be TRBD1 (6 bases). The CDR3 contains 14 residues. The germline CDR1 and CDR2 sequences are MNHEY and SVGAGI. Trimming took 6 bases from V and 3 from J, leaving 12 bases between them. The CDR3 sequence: CASRIGQNNQPQHF. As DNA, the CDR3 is TGTGCCAGCAGGATCGGACAGAACAATCAGCCCCAGCATTTT.

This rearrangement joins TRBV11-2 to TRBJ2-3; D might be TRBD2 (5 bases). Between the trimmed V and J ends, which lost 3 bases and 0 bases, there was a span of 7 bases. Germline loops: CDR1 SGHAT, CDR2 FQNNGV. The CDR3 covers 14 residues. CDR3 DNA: TGTGCCAGCAGCTTCCTAGCCAGCACAGATACGCAGTATTTT. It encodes CASSFLASTDTQYF.

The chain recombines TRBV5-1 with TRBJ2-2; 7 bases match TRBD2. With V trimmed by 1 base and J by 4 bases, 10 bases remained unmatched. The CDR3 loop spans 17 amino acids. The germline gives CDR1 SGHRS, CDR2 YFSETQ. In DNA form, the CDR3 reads TGCGCCAGCAGCTTGATTCCCAGCGGGGCGACCACCGGGGAGCTGTTTTTT. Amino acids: CASSLIPSGATTGELFF. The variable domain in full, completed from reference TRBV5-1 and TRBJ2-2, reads KAGVTQTPRYLIKTRGQQVTLSCSPISGHRSVSWYQQTPGQGLQFLFEYFSETQRNKGNFPGRFSGRQFSNSRSEMNVSTLELGDSALYLCASSLIPSGATTGELFFGEGSRLTVL.

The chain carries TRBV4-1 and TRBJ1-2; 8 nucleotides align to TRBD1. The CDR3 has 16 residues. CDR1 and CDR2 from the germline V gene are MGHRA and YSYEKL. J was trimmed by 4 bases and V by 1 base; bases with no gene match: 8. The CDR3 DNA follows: TGCGCCAGCAGCCAAGGTCAGACAGGGGCGTTCTATGGCTACACCTTC. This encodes CASSQGQTGAFYGYTF.

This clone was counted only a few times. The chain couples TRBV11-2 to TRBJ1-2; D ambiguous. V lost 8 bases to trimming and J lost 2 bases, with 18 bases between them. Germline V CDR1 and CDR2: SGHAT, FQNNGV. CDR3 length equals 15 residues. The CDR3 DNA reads TGTGCCAGCTCGGTGCGGGAGACTCGCAACTATGGCTACACCTTC. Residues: CASSVRETRNYGYTF. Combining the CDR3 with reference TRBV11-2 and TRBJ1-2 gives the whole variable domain EAGVAQSPRYKIIEKRQSVAFWCNPISGHATLYWYQQILGQGPKLLIQFQNNGVVDDSQLPKDRFSAERLKGVDSTLKIQPAKLEDSAVYLCASSVRETRNYGYTFGSGTRLTVV.

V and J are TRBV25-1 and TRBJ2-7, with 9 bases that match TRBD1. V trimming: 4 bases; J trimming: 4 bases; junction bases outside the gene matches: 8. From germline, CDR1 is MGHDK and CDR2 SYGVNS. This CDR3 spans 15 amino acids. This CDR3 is CASSGTGTGTYEQYF. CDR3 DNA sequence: TGTGCCAGCAGTGGAACCGGGACAGGGACTTACGAGCAGTACTTC.

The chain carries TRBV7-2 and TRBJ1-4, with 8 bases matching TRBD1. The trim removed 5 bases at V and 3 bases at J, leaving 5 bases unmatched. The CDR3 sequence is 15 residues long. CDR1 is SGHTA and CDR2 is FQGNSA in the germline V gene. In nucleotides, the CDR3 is TGTGCCAGCAGCAGGATACAGGGGGCTAATGAAAAACTGTTTTTT. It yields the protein CASSRIQGANEKLFF.

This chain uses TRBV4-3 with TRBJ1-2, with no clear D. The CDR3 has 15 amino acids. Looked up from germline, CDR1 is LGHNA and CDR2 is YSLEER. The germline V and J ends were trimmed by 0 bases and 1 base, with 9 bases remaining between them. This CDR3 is CASSQDYRGNYGYTF. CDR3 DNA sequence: TGCGCCAGCAGCCAAGATTACCGGGGTAACTATGGCTACACCTTC.

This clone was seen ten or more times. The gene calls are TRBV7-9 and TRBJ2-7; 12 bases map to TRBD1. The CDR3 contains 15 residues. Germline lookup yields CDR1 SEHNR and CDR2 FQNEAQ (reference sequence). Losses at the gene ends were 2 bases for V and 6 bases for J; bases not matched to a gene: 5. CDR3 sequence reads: CASSLSGQGAGEQYF. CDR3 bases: TGTGCCAGCAGCTTATCGGGACAGGGGGCGGGCGAGCAGTACTTC.

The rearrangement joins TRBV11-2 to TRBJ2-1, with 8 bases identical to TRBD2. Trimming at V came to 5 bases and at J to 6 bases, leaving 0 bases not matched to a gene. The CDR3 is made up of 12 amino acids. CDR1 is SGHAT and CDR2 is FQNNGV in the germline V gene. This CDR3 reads CASSLAGNEQFF. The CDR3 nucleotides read TGTGCCAGCAGCCTAGCGGGCAATGAGCAGTTCTTC.

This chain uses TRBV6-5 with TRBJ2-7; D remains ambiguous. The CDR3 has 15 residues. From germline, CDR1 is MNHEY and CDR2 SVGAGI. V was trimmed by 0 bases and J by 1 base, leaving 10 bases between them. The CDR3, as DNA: TGTGCCAGCAGTTACTCGAATCCTAAATCCTACGAGCAGTACTTC. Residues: CASSYSNPKSYEQYF.

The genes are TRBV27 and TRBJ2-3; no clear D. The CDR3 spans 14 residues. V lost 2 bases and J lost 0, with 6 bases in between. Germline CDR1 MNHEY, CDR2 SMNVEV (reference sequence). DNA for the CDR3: TGTGCCAGCAGTTTAGAGGTAAGCACAGATACGCAGTATTTT. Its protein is CASSLEVSTDTQYF.

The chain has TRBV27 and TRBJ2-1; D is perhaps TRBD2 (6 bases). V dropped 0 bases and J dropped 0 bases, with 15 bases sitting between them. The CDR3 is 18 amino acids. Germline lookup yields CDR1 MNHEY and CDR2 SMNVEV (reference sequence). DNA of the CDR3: TGTGCCAGCAGTTTATCGTTGAGTGGAGGGTACTCCTACAATGAGCAGTTCTTC. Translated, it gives CASSLSLSGGYSYNEQFF.

The CDR3 region has the DNA TGCGCCAGCAGCCAGTTCCCTCGGGACAGGGCGAACACCGGGGAGCTGTTTTTT. This gives the protein CASSQFPRDRANTGELFF. The V and J genes are TRBV4-3 and TRBJ2-2, with 9 bases lining up with TRBD1. Germline V lookup: CDR1 LGHNA, CDR2 YSLEER. The CDR3 is 18 residues long. The V segment lost 3 bases and the J segment 0 bases; nucleotides outside the gene matches: 8.